This is a list of T cell receptor beta chains from one sample in a study of human T cells and chemical hapten exposure. MiXCR, applied by TCRdb to the RACE reads, yields one record per CDR3 protein. The sample has over 40,000 distinct CDR3 sequences; around 3.2% are singletons. Material: whole blood, obtained in connection with sensitization to the hapten diphenylcyclopropenone (DPC). The receptors stem from a man aged 35-49 years with alopecia areata. Some clones in this sample may be carry-over from other donors' samples. Both conserved end residues are part of each CDR3. The D gene is left open where the match is weak. The size field is filled for only some rows; it gives once, few, many or a size class.

J: TRBJ2-7
V: TRBV28
size: many
D: .
CDR3: CASSLGGTEPEQYF
DNA: TGTGCCAGCAGTTTAGGCGGGACAGAGCCCGAGCAGTACTTC

J: TRBJ2-3
V: TRBV5-1
size: many
D: TRBD2
CDR3: CASSIGLAGRTDTQYF
DNA: TGCGCCAGCAGCATTGGACTAGCGGGTCGCACAGATACGCAGTATTTT

J: TRBJ1-5
V: TRBV5-5
size: .
D: .
CDR3: CASSLIASSANQPQHF
DNA: TGTGCCAGCAGCTTGATTGCATCGAGTGCGAATCAGCCCCAGCATTTT

J: TRBJ1-5
V: TRBV6-1
size: many
D: .
CDR3: CASSEVGGYNQPQHF
DNA: TGTGCCAGCAGTGAAGTGGGGGGTTACAATCAGCCCCAGCATTTT

J: TRBJ2-5
V: TRBV27
size: many
D: TRBD2
CDR3: CASSTPSGRNYQETQYF
DNA: TGTGCCAGCAGTACGCCTAGCGGGAGGAACTACCAAGAGACCCAGTACTTC

J: TRBJ2-3
V: TRBV28
size: few
D: .
CDR3: CASSLAVPTTDTQYF
DNA: TGTGCCAGCAGTTTAGCGGTACCCACCACAGATACGCAGTATTTT

J: TRBJ1-5
V: TRBV18
size: .
D: .
CDR3: CASSPGQNNQPQHF
DNA: TGTGCCAGCTCACCAGGGCAGAACAATCAGCCCCAGCATTTT

J: TRBJ2-6
V: TRBV5-1
size: many
D: TRBD1
CDR3: CASTLIPQGPGANVLTF
DNA: TGCGCCAGCACCCTGATCCCACAGGGGCCTGGGGCCAACGTCCTGACTTTC

J: TRBJ2-2
V: TRBV7-2
size: many
D: .
CDR3: CASSLAGAATGELFF
DNA: TGTGCCAGCAGCTTAGCAGGGGCGGCCACCGGGGAGCTGTTTTTT

J: TRBJ2-3
V: TRBV28
size: many
D: .
CDR3: CASSLRGTDTQYF
DNA: TGTGCCAGCAGTTTGCGGGGCACAGATACGCAGTATTTT

J: TRBJ2-2
V: TRBV7-9
size: many
D: TRBD1
CDR3: CASSWEPGQGASGTGELFF
DNA: TGTGCCAGCAGCTGGGAGCCGGGACAGGGGGCGTCGGGGACCGGGGAGCTGTTTTTT

J: TRBJ1-2
V: TRBV19
size: many
D: .
CDR3: CASSIRQGGTYGYTF
DNA: TGTGCCAGTAGTATAAGGCAGGGTGGGACCTATGGCTACACCTTC

J: TRBJ1-2
V: TRBV7-2
size: many
D: .
CDR3: CASRNSIANYGYTF
DNA: TGTGCCAGCAGGAACAGTATAGCTAACTATGGCTACACCTTC

J: TRBJ2-2
V: TRBV12-2
size: many
D: .
CDR3: CASRLGTRESGELFF
DNA: TGTGCAAGTCGCTTAGGGACCCGGGAATCCGGGGAGCTGTTTTTT

J: TRBJ2-3
V: TRBV7-9
size: many
D: .
CDR3: CASSFNRDTQYF
DNA: TGTGCCAGCAGCTTCAACAGGGATACGCAGTATTTT

J: TRBJ1-1
V: TRBV7-8
size: .
D: TRBD1
CDR3: CASRLQGASTEAFF
DNA: TGTGCCAGCAGGTTACAGGGGGCATCGACTGAAGCTTTCTTT

J: TRBJ1-3
V: TRBV5-6
size: many
D: .
CDR3: CASSLAGAAYSGNTIYF
DNA: TGTGCCAGCAGCTTGGCGGGGGCAGCATACTCTGGAAACACCATATATTTT

J: TRBJ2-1
V: TRBV12-5
size: many
D: TRBD1
CDR3: CASGLEDRGDEQFF
DNA: TGTGCTAGTGGTTTGGAGGACAGGGGCGATGAGCAGTTCTTC

J: TRBJ1-5
V: TRBV20-1
size: many
D: .
CDR3: CSASRTSNSNQPQHF
DNA: TGCAGTGCTAGCCGGACAAGTAATAGCAATCAGCCCCAGCATTTT

J: TRBJ1-4
V: TRBV27
size: many
D: .
CDR3: CASSYSPGRATNEKLFF
DNA: TGTGCCAGCAGCTACTCACCGGGCCGGGCAACTAATGAAAAACTGTTTTTT

J: TRBJ2-2
V: TRBV4-3
size: many
D: TRBD1
CDR3: CASSQDLAGGSAGELFF
DNA: TGCGCCAGCAGCCAAGATCTGGCAGGGGGCAGCGCCGGGGAGCTGTTTTTT

J: TRBJ2-5
V: TRBV28
size: many
D: .
CDR3: CASSPTSLETQYF
DNA: TGTGCCAGCAGTCCAACTAGTCTGGAGACCCAGTACTTC

J: TRBJ1-4
V: TRBV30
size: many
D: .
CDR3: CAWSVLANNEKLFF
DNA: TGTGCCTGGAGTGTACTGGCCAATAATGAAAAACTGTTTTTT

J: TRBJ2-5
V: TRBV29-1
size: many
D: .
CDR3: CSVRARGLETQYF
DNA: TGCAGCGTTCGAGCTCGGGGACTAGAGACCCAGTACTTC

J: TRBJ2-7
V: TRBV21-1
size: many
D: .
CDR3: CASRPRLAGAYEQYF
DNA: TGTGCCAGCAGACCTAGACTAGCGGGAGCCTACGAGCAGTACTTC

J: TRBJ2-7
V: TRBV5-1
size: few
D: TRBD2
CDR3: CASRVSSGSMNEQYF
DNA: TGCGCCAGCAGGGTCTCTAGCGGGAGTATGAACGAGCAGTACTTC

J: TRBJ1-1
V: TRBV11-2
size: many
D: .
CDR3: CASSFSTFTSSPGTEAFF
DNA: TGTGCCAGCAGCTTTTCGACGTTTACATCTTCACCGGGGACTGAAGCTTTCTTT

J: TRBJ2-7
V: TRBV28
size: many
D: .
CDR3: CASNSQGYYEQYF
DNA: TGTGCCAGTAATTCTCAGGGCTACTACGAGCAGTACTTC

J: TRBJ1-5
V: TRBV12-3/TRBV12-4
size: .
D: .
CDR3: CASSSGDSNQPQHF
DNA: TGTGCCAGCAGTTCAGGGGATAGCAATCAGCCCCAGCATTTT

J: TRBJ1-6
V: TRBV12-3/TRBV12-4
size: many
D: TRBD1
CDR3: CASSRDSYPLHF
DNA: TGTGCCAGCAGCCGGGACAGTTATCCCCTCCACTTT

J: TRBJ1-2
V: TRBV2
size: many
D: TRBD1
CDR3: CASSGGTAQGYGYTF
DNA: TGTGCCAGCAGTGGAGGGACAGCCCAGGGCTATGGCTACACCTTC

J: TRBJ2-5
V: TRBV3-1
size: many
D: TRBD2
CDR3: CASSQELVAGETQYF
DNA: TGTGCCAGCAGCCAAGAGTTAGTAGCGGGAGAGACCCAGTACTTC

J: TRBJ2-6
V: TRBV7-9
size: many
D: .
CDR3: CASSLDGQISGANVLTF
DNA: TGTGCCAGCAGCCTCGATGGACAAATCTCTGGGGCCAACGTCCTGACTTTC

J: TRBJ1-5
V: TRBV28
size: many
D: .
CDR3: CASSSLGGGGQPQHF
DNA: TGTGCCAGCAGTTCCCTCGGGGGGGGAGGACAGCCCCAGCATTTT

J: TRBJ2-7
V: TRBV20-1
size: many
D: TRBD2
CDR3: CSASFRMGGRSSYEQYF
DNA: TGCAGTGCTAGCTTCCGTATGGGGGGGAGAAGCTCCTACGAGCAGTACTTC

J: TRBJ2-3
V: TRBV20-1
size: many
D: .
CDR3: CSARAGVGTDTQYF
DNA: TGCAGTGCTAGAGCCGGGGTGGGGACAGATACGCAGTATTTT

J: TRBJ2-3
V: TRBV20-1
size: many
D: TRBD2
CDR3: CSARDLGRIAGGKDTQYF
DNA: TGCAGTGCGCGGGACCTGGGGCGTATAGCGGGAGGGAAAGATACGCAGTATTTT

J: TRBJ2-1
V: TRBV7-6
size: many
D: TRBD2
CDR3: CASSLSPSGIQEQFF
DNA: TGTGCCAGCAGCTTATCCCCTAGCGGGATTCAGGAGCAGTTCTTC

J: TRBJ2-2
V: TRBV19
size: many
D: TRBD2
CDR3: CATYPAGTGGELFF
DNA: TGTGCCACGTACCCAGCGGGAACGGGCGGGGAGCTGTTTTTT

J: TRBJ1-5
V: TRBV5-8
size: many
D: .
CDR3: CASSTNSGARGQPQHF
DNA: TGTGCCAGCAGCACAAACTCCGGGGCCCGGGGCCAGCCCCAGCATTTT

J: TRBJ1-1
V: TRBV4-2
size: many
D: .
CDR3: CASSQDFREAFF
DNA: TGTGCCAGCAGCCAAGATTTTAGAGAAGCTTTCTTT

J: TRBJ2-1
V: TRBV27
size: .
D: TRBD2
CDR3: CASSAGLVHEQFF
DNA: TGTGCCAGCAGTGCGGGACTAGTCCATGAGCAGTTCTTC

J: TRBJ2-1
V: TRBV24-1
size: .
D: TRBD1
CDR3: CATSDLPKGQYNEQFF
DNA: TGTGCCACCAGTGATTTGCCTAAGGGACAGTACAATGAGCAGTTCTTC

J: TRBJ2-1
V: TRBV6-2/TRBV6-3
size: many
D: TRBD2
CDR3: CASSPRGGLAGNEQFF
DNA: TGTGCCAGCAGTCCCAGGGGGGGACTAGCGGGCAATGAGCAGTTCTTC

J: TRBJ2-7
V: TRBV20-1
size: many
D: TRBD2
CDR3: CSAPGKILSGSSYEQYF
DNA: TGCAGTGCCCCCGGCAAAATCCTAAGCGGGAGCTCCTACGAGCAGTACTTC

J: TRBJ2-5
V: TRBV20-1
size: many
D: .
CDR3: CSAGEMGSALQETQYF
DNA: TGCAGTGCTGGAGAGATGGGTAGCGCACTTCAAGAGACCCAGTACTTC

J: TRBJ2-7
V: TRBV5-1
size: many
D: TRBD1
CDR3: CASSLGGQGTYEQYF
DNA: TGCGCCAGCAGCTTGGGTGGACAGGGAACCTACGAGCAGTACTTC

J: TRBJ1-1
V: TRBV12-3/TRBV12-4
size: few
D: .
CDR3: CASRLRGTEAFF
DNA: TGTGCCAGCAGGTTACGGGGCACTGAAGCTTTCTTT

J: TRBJ1-4
V: TRBV29-1
size: few
D: .
CDR3: CSVGAAGLANEKLFF
DNA: TGCAGCGTTGGTGCGGCCGGATTGGCTAATGAAAAACTGTTTTTT